This T cell receptor beta chain originates from a study of blood T cell repertoires in COVID-19. Looking at the study overall: Sites in the United States, Italy and Spain provided acute and convalescent COVID-19 samples. In each case, the material was cDNA or gDNA derived from T cells, B-cell-depleted T cells, or PBMCs.

Study processing details: Reference gene primer amplification gave estimated nucleated cell counts. Produced via immunoSEQ multiplex PCR; TCRdb's table is partial and in-frame only. V and J calls plus clone size are reproduced from that table; the DNA served to infer D and trimming. Counted here are nearly 30,000 clones, 90% occurring once; the ten biggest clones make up 8.4%. Germline CDR1 reads SQVTM; CDR2 reads ANQGSEA. CDR3 length: 14 amino acids. The V segment lost 7 bases and the J segment 7 bases; nucleotides outside the gene matches: 13. Specimen: peripheral blood. V usage is TRBV29-1 and J usage is TRBJ1-2, with 9 bases that match TRBD1. The receptor was isolated from a man aged 65 to 85 with active or convalescent COVID-19. This chain's CDR3 is CSAARTQGATGYTF. The CDR3 DNA sequence: TGCAGCGCGGCACGAACACAGGGGGCGACTGGCTACACCTTC.